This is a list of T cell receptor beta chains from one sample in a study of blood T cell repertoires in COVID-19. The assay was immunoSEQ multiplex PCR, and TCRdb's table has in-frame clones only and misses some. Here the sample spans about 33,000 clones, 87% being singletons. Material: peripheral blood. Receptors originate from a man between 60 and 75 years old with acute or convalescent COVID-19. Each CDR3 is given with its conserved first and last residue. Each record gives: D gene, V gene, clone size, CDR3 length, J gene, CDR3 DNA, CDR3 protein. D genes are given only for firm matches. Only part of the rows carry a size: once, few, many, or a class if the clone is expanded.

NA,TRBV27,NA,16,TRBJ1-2,TGTGCCAGCAGTTTATTATCGGACAGTAGATTTTATGGCTACACCTTC,CASSLLSDSRFYGYTF
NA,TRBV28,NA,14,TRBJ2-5,TGTGCCAGCAGTCAAGGGGGAAACCAAGAGACCCAGTACTTC,CASSQGGNQETQYF
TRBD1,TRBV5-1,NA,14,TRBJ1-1,TGCGCCAGCAGCTTACTAAGGGACAGCCCTGAAGCTTTCTTT,CASSLLRDSPEAFF
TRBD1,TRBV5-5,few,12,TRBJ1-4,TGTGCCAGCAGCCAACACAGGGGGCAACTGTTTTTT,CASSQHRGQLFF
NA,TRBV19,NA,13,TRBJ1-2,TGTGCCAGTACCGACAGCGCTTTCTATGGCTACACCTTC,CASTDSAFYGYTF
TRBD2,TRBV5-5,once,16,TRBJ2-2,TGTGCCAGCAGCTTGACTAGCGGGAGTACCGCCGGGGAGCTGTTTTTT,CASSLTSGSTAGELFF
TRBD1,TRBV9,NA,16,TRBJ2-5,TGTGCCAGCAGCGTAGCTAGGCAGGGGGCCTGGGAGACCCAGTACTTC,CASSVARQGAWETQYF
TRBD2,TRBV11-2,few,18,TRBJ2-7,TGTGCCAGCAGCTTAGAACTAGCGGGAGGTTCTAGCTCCTACGAGCAGTACTTC,CASSLELAGGSSSYEQYF
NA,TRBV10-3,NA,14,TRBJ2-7,TGTGCCATAGGTACCCAGCGCGGAACCAGCGAGCAGTACTTC,CAIGTQRGTSEQYF
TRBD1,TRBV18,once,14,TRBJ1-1,TGTGCCAGCTCATCGGACAGGGTTAGAACTGAAGCTTTCTTT,CASSSDRVRTEAFF
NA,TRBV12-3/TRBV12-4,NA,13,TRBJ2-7,TGTGCCAGCAGTTCGACTGTACCCTACGAGCAGTACTTC,CASSSTVPYEQYF
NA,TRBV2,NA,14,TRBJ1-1,TGTGCCAGCACTCGCCTGGGAGGGATCGCTGAAGCTTTCTTT,CASTRLGGIAEAFF
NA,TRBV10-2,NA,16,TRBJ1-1,TGCGCCAGCAGTGAGTCCGGGTGGGGGCGAACCACTGAAGCTTTCTTT,CASSESGWGRTTEAFF
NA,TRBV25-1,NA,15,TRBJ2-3,TGTGCCAGCAGTGAATTCAAAACAAGCACAGATACGCAGTATTTT,CASSEFKTSTDTQYF
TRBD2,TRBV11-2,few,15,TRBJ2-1,TGTGCCAGCAGCCGTGGGGAGGGGTTCCACAATGAGCAGTTCTTC,CASSRGEGFHNEQFF
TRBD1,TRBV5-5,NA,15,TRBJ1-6,TGTGCCAGCAGCCCATCCGGGACAGATAATTCACCCCTCCACTTT,CASSPSGTDNSPLHF
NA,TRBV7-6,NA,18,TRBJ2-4,TGTGCCAGCAGCTTAGAGGTAGCGGAAAGTTTAGCCAAAAACATTCAGTACTTC,CASSLEVAESLAKNIQYF
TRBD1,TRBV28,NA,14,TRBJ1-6,TGTGCCAGCAGCCGACAGGGAAATAATTCACCCCTCCACTTT,CASSRQGNNSPLHF
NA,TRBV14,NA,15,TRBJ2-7,TGTGCCAGCAGCCAAGATTCCAGGGACTCCTACGAGCAGTACTTC,CASSQDSRDSYEQYF
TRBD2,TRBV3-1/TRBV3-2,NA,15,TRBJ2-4,TGTGCCAGCAGCCAACGGGGGGAGACCAAAAACATTCAGTACTTC,CASSQRGETKNIQYF
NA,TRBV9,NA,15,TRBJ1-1,TGTGCCAGCAGCGTAGTTCCCGTCCCTTCGGCTGAAGCTTTCTTT,CASSVVPVPSAEAFF
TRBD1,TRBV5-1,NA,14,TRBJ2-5,TGCGCCAGCAGCTCGACAGGGGGCGGAGAGACCCAGTACTTC,CASSSTGGGETQYF
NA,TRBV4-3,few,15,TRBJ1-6,TGCGCCAGCAGCCAAGCCTACAGGACGGACTCACCCCTCCACTTT,CASSQAYRTDSPLHF
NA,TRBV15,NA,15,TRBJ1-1,TGTGCCACCAGCAGAGAGCTCCGGGGGAACACTGAAGCTTTCTTT,CATSRELRGNTEAFF
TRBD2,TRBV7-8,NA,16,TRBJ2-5,TGTGCCAGCAGATTAGGGCTAGCGGGAGTCTTAGAGACCCAGTACTTC,CASRLGLAGVLETQYF
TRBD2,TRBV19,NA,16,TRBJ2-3,TGTGCCAGTAGTTGGTTAGCGGGAGACGCGACAGATACGCAGTATTTT,CASSWLAGDATDTQYF
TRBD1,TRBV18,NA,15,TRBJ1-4,TGTGCCAGCTCACCACCGGGACAGTTTAATGAAAAACTGTTTTTT,CASSPPGQFNEKLFF
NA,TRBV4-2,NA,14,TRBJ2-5,TGTGCCAGCAGCCAACAGGGTTCGGGAGAGACCCAGTACTTC,CASSQQGSGETQYF
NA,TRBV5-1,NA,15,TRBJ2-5,TGCGCCAGCAGCCCTCAGACAGGTCTCAAAGAGACCCAGTACTTC,CASSPQTGLKETQYF
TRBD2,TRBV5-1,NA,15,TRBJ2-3,TGCGCCAGCAGCTCCAGTAGCGGGATAACAGATACGCAGTATTTT,CASSSSSGITDTQYF
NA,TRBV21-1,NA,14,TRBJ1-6,TGTGCCAGCACCCCGGGACAGGCGGGTTCACCCCTCCACTTT,CASTPGQAGSPLHF
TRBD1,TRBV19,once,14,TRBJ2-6,TGTGCCAGTACAGACAGGGCTGGGGCCAACGTCCTGACTTTC,CASTDRAGANVLTF
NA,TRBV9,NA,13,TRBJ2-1,TGTGCCAGCAGCGTAGCCCCCGGCAATGAGCAGTTCTTC,CASSVAPGNEQFF
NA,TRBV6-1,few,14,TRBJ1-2,TGTGCCAGCAGTGAGACAACGGCCCCCGCTGGCTACACCTTC,CASSETTAPAGYTF
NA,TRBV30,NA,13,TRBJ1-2,TGTGCCTGGGGGAGAGATAGGCCGGCTGGCTACACCTTC,CAWGRDRPAGYTF
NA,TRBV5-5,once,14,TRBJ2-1,TGTGCCAGCAGCTTGGACAGTTCCTACAATGAGCAGTTCTTC,CASSLDSSYNEQFF
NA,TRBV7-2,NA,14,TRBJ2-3,TGTGCCAGCAGCCGGGACAAGAGCACAGATACGCAGTATTTT,CASSRDKSTDTQYF
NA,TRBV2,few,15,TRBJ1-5,TGTGCCAGCAGTGAAGACCGGGGAGGAACTCAGCCCCAGCATTTT,CASSEDRGGTQPQHF
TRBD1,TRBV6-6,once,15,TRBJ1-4,TGTGCCAGCAGTTACTCGGACAGGGGAAAGGGAAAACTGTTTTTT,CASSYSDRGKGKLFF
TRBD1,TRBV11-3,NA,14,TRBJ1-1,TGTGCCAGCGGCATACCAGGGGGTTTCACTGAAGCTTTCTTT,CASGIPGGFTEAFF
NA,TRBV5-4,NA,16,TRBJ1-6,TGTGCCAGCAGCTCTGGGGGGGGTTCCCCAAATTCACCCCTCCACTTT,CASSSGGGSPNSPLHF
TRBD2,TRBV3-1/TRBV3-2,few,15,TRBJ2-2,TGTGCCAGCAGCCTAGCGGGAGCGGGGACCGGGGAGCTGTTTTTT,CASSLAGAGTGELFF
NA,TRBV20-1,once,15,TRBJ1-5,TGCAGTGCCAGTAGACAACCCTATAGCAATCAGCCCCAGCATTTT,CSASRQPYSNQPQHF
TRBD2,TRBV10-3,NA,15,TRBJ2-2,TGTGCCATCAGGGCGGGAGGAACGAACACCGGGGAGCTGTTTTTT,CAIRAGGTNTGELFF
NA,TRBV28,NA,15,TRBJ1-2,TGTGCCAGCAGTTCTGGGGGGGAAGGAGGCTATGGCTACACCTTC,CASSSGGEGGYGYTF
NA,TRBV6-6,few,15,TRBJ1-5,TGTGCCAGCAGTTCACGGGGGGATAGCAATCAGCCCCAGCATTTT,CASSSRGDSNQPQHF
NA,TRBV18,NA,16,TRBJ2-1,TGTGCCAGCTCCCCCGTGGGGGGAGGAGTAAGGAATGAGCAGTTCTTC,CASSPVGGGVRNEQFF
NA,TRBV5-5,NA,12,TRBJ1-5,TGTGCCAGCAGCTTGTTTAGTGGGCCCCAGCATTTT,CASSLFSGPQHF
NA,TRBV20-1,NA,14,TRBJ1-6,TGCAGTGCTAGTCGGGAGCCCTATAATTCACCCCTCCACTTT,CSASREPYNSPLHF
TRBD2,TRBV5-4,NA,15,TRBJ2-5,TGTGCCAGCAGCTTGGGACTAGCGGCGCAAGAGACCCAGTACTTC,CASSLGLAAQETQYF
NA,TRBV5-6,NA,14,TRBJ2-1,TGTGCCAGCAGCTTCGCGGGGAGCAGAAATGAGCAGTTCTTC,CASSFAGSRNEQFF
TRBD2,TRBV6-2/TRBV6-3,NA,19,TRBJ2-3,TGTGCCAGCAGTTACAGCGGGGGGATCGGGGGGCAATCCCCAGATACGCAGTATTTT,CASSYSGGIGGQSPDTQYF
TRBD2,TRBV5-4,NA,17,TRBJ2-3,TGTGCCAGCAGCTTGGGGGGACGAGCGGGAGGAGGAGATACGCAGTATTTT,CASSLGGRAGGGDTQYF